Presented here are 28 T cell receptor beta chains from one specimen sequenced in a study of blood T cell repertoires in COVID-19. The protocol was immunoSEQ multiplex PCR, while the TCRdb copy is restricted to in-frame clones and leaves out a portion. Of some 120,000 clones listed, just over 70% are singletons. Sequencing was done on a sample of peripheral blood. The receptor set was obtained from a human donor with acute or convalescent COVID-19. The donor label of this sample is uncertain.

V gene TRBV10-2 combines with J gene TRBJ2-1; the match to TRBD2 covers 12 bases. Germline values: CDR1 WSHSY, CDR2 SAAADI. This CDR3 spans 16 amino acids. J lost 9 bases, V lost 0 bases, and 6 bases had no gene match. For the CDR3, the DNA is TGCGCCAGCAGTGAGTCACCTAGCGGGGGGGCAGTTGAGCAGTTCTTC. This encodes CASSESPSGGAVEQFF.

The chain links TRBV7-6 to TRBJ1-2, with 7 bases that match TRBD1. CDR1 is SGHVS, CDR2 FNYEAQ, per germline. V shed 2 bases and J 4 bases; nucleotides not matched to a gene: 7. The CDR3 is 15 residues long. CDR3 amino acids: CASSLYYRGCYGYTF. CDR3 coding DNA: TGTGCCAGCAGCTTATACTACAGGGGATGCTATGGCTACACCTTC.

The chain employs TRBV5-1 and TRBJ2-3; D perhaps matches TRBD1 (5 bases). Germline lookup yields CDR1 SGHRS and CDR2 YFSETQ. Trimming took 4 bases from V and 15 from J, leaving 24 bases between them. This CDR3 has 14 residues. The CDR3 sequence: CASSPNVQALFGYF. As DNA, the CDR3 is TGCGCCAGCAGCCCAAATGTACAGGCCCTGTTTGGATATTTT. Filled out from reference TRBV5-1 and TRBJ2-3, the complete variable domain reads KAGVTQTPRYLIKTRGQQVTLSCSPISGHRSVSWYQQTPGQGLQFLFEYFSETQRNKGNFPGRFSGRQFSNSRSEMNVSTLELGDSALYLCASSPNVQALFGYFGPGTRLTVL.

The gene calls are TRBV5-1 and TRBJ1-1; D ambiguous. Germline loops: CDR1 SGHRS, CDR2 YFSETQ. V was pared by 5 bases and J by 3 bases, with 5 bases between. There are 11 residues in the CDR3. The CDR3 region is CASSSDTEAFF. The CDR3 DNA is TGCGCCAGCAGTTCGGACACTGAAGCTTTCTTT.

The V call is TRBV27, the J call TRBJ2-2; D is perhaps TRBD2 (6 bases). Germline assignment: CDR1 MNHEY and CDR2 SMNVEV (reference sequence). Trimming left V 1 base short and J 5 bases short, with 14 bases between. This CDR3 has 16 amino acids. CDR3 sequence (DNA): TGTGCCAGCAGTTTATTGGGGGGTTCGGCAACCGGGGAGCTGTTTTTT. This gives the protein CASSLLGGSATGELFF.

The genes are TRBV2 and TRBJ2-2; 15 nucleotides align to TRBD2. V lost 10 bases to trimming and J lost 4 bases; unmatched junction nucleotides: 10. The CDR3 runs to 17 residues. Germline CDR1 and CDR2: SNHLY and FYNNEI. The CDR3 loop reads CATRGLAGGIGTGELFF. The DNA of the CDR3 is TGTGCCACCCGGGGACTAGCGGGGGGTATCGGCACCGGGGAGCTGTTTTTT.

The gene calls are TRBV7-2 and TRBJ1-5, with D hard to call. Trimming shortened V by 5 bases and J by 4 bases, and 15 bases separated the two germline ends. This CDR3 region has 15 residues. Per germline, CDR1 SGHTA and CDR2 FQGNSA. For the CDR3, the DNA is TGTGCCAGCAGCCTATCCAGAGGGCCGAATCAGCCCCAGCATTTT. Translated: CASSLSRGPNQPQHF.

The chain carries TRBV14 and TRBJ1-1, with a weak D call TRBD1 (5 bases). The CDR3 runs to 13 residues. V was shortened by 2 bases and J by 4 bases, with 8 bases between the two germline ends. Per germline, CDR1 SGHDN and CDR2 FVKESK. The CDR3 is CASSQQGGTEAFF. In DNA form, the CDR3 reads TGTGCCAGCAGCCAACAGGGAGGCACTGAAGCTTTCTTT.

The chain recombines TRBV12-3 or TRBV12-4 with TRBJ2-3; D ambiguous. There are 10 residues in the CDR3. V dropped 5 bases and J dropped 10 bases, with 7 bases sitting between them. In DNA form, the CDR3 reads TGTGCCAGCAGTGGCTTGGCGCAGTATTTT. Its protein is CASSGLAQYF.

The V and J genes are TRBV13 and TRBJ2-2; the D gene is possibly TRBD1 (6 bases). Trimming left V 5 bases short and J 3 bases short, with 19 bases between. CDR1 is PRHDT and CDR2 is FYEKMQ in the germline V gene (reference sequence). This CDR3 comprises 17 residues. The CDR3 sequence: CASSRPIKQGYTGELFF. CDR3 nucleotides: TGTGCCAGCAGCCGACCTATCAAACAGGGATACACCGGGGAGCTGTTTTTT. Drawing the rest from reference TRBV13 and TRBJ2-2, the complete variable domain is AAGVIQSPRHLIKEKRETATLKCYPIPRHDTVYWYQQGPGQDPQFLISFYEKMQSDKGSIPDRFSAQQFSDYHSELNMSSLELGDSALYFCASSRPIKQGYTGELFFGEGSRLTVL.

The sample holds one count of this clone. The V gene is TRBV15, the J gene TRBJ1-5; 7 nucleotides line up with TRBD1. J gave up 7 bases and V 3 bases, and 9 bases lay outside the gene matches. Germline V gene sequence: CDR1 LNHNV, CDR2 YYDKDF (reference sequence). The CDR3 covers 15 residues. CDR3 nucleotides: TGTGCCACCAGCAGTAGAAATACAGGGGAACAGCCCCAGCATTTT. This gives the protein CATSSRNTGEQPQHF.

The chain recombines TRBV6-2 or TRBV6-3 with TRBJ1-5; 8 nucleotides line up with TRBD1. V was pared by 2 bases and J by 0 bases, with 6 bases of the junction left unmatched. Germline-derived CDR1 and CDR2 are MNHEY and SVGEGT. There are 17 residues in the CDR3. The CDR3: CASSYRDRLYSNQPQHF. CDR3 bases: TGTGCCAGCAGTTACCGGGACAGGCTCTATAGCAATCAGCCCCAGCATTTT.

The chain carries TRBV4-1 and TRBJ2-1; no clear D gene. V was shortened by 1 base and J by 5 bases, with 15 bases between the two germline ends. CDR1 and CDR2 (germline): MGHRA, YSYEKL. This CDR3 region has 16 residues. The CDR3 sequence is CASSQGQAHPNNEQFF. The CDR3 DNA reads as TGCGCCAGCAGCCAAGGCCAGGCCCATCCAAACAATGAGCAGTTCTTC.

This clone turned up a few times. This rearrangement joins TRBV24-1 to TRBJ1-5, with D unclear. Trimming pared 3 bases from V and 6 bases from J, leaving 8 bases between. This CDR3 is built from 13 residues. Germline CDR1 reads KGHDR; CDR2 reads SFDVKD. The CDR3: CATSDAHSQPQHF. CDR3 DNA: TGTGCCACCAGTGATGCTCACAGTCAGCCCCAGCATTTT.

The genes are TRBV18 and TRBJ1-2; 9 positions agree with TRBD1. The CDR3 has 15 residues. CDR1 is KGHSH, CDR2 LQKENI, per germline. The J segment lost 6 bases and the V segment lost 3 bases, leaving 8 bases of the junction unmatched. In DNA, the CDR3 is TGTGCCAGCTCACCGCGGACAGGGGAAATCAATGGCTACACCTTC. Its translation is CASSPRTGEINGYTF.

The chain links TRBV2 to TRBJ1-6, with D possibly TRBD1 on 5 matching bases. Germline CDR1 and CDR2: SNHLY and FYNNEI. With 11 bases removed from V and 4 bases from J, the gap between germline ends came to 21 bases. The CDR3 sequence is 16 residues long. The CDR3, as DNA: TGTGCCGGGGCAAGGATGGACCCTAGTTATAATTCACCCCTCCACTTT. It translates to CAGARMDPSYNSPLHF.

In this sample, this clone turned up a few times. The sample contains more than one DNA sequence encoding this CDR3. The chain couples TRBV6-5 to TRBJ2-2; 12 nucleotides agree with TRBD1. Germline trimming cut 6 bases from V and 4 bases from J; bases unmatched to any gene: 0. The CDR3 spans 14 residues. Germline assignment: CDR1 MNHEY and CDR2 SVGAGI. The CDR3 is CASRGQGATGELFF. For the CDR3, the DNA is TGTGCCAGCAGGGGACAGGGGGCCACCGGGGAGCTGTTTTTT.

The rearrangement joins TRBV25-1 to TRBJ2-3; D not resolved. Trimming pared 8 bases from V and 11 bases from J, leaving 17 bases between. The CDR3 length is 12 residues. In germline, CDR1 is MGHDK, CDR2 SYGVNS. DNA for the CDR3: TGTGCCAGCCTTTCAGCCCTGGAGAGGCAGTATTTT. Its protein is CASLSALERQYF.

The chain combines TRBV4-1 with TRBJ1-5; D may be TRBD1 (6 bases). Trimming cost V 0 bases and J 2 bases, with 14 bases left between them. CDR3 size: 17 residues. The germline CDR1 and CDR2 sequences are MGHRA and YSYEKL. CDR3 amino acids: CASSQDRGGAGNQPQHF. The CDR3 DNA reads as TGCGCCAGCAGCCAAGACCGAGGGGGGGCTGGCAATCAGCCCCAGCATTTT.

This chain joins TRBV4-1 and TRBJ2-7; the match to TRBD2 covers 13 bases. The ends lost 4 bases at V and 6 bases at J; junction bases unmatched: 9. Germline assignment: CDR1 MGHRA and CDR2 YSYEKL. The CDR3 extends over 16 amino acids. In DNA form, the CDR3 reads TGCGCCAGCAGCCCGGGACTAGCGGGGCGGAGCGGCGAGCAGTACGTC. Amino acids: CASSPGLAGRSGEQYV.

V and J are TRBV5-1 and TRBJ1-1, with 12 bases matching TRBD1. This CDR3 comprises 16 residues. V gave up 4 bases and J gave up 3 bases; unmatched junction bases: 7. Germline V lookup: CDR1 SGHRS, CDR2 YFSETQ. The CDR3 DNA is TGCGCCAGCAGCAAGGGGCGGGACAGGGGGCACACTGAAGCTTTCTTT. Translated: CASSKGRDRGHTEAFF.

The V call is TRBV11-2, the J call TRBJ1-1; no clear D. Germline V gene sequence: CDR1 SGHAT, CDR2 FQNNGV. This CDR3 comprises 15 residues. The V end lost 0 bases, the J end lost 0 bases, and 8 bases lay between the germline ends. CDR3 in amino acids: CASSLDSPLNTEAFF. Here the CDR3 DNA reads TGTGCCAGCAGCTTAGATAGCCCCCTGAACACTGAAGCTTTCTTT.

The count of this clone is one. The gene calls are TRBV27 and TRBJ2-6, with a weak D call TRBD1 (6 bases). Germline lookup yields CDR1 MNHEY and CDR2 SMNVEV (reference sequence). This CDR3 contains 16 residues. Trimming took 3 bases from V and 1 from J, leaving 10 bases between them. CDR3 DNA sequence: TGTGCCAGCAGTTTCCGAGGGGGATCTGGGGCCAACGTCCTGACTTTC. This codes for CASSFRGGSGANVLTF.

The chain carries TRBV6-5 and TRBJ2-7; D call uncertain. V was cut by 4 bases and J by 4 bases, with 8 bases left in between. The CDR3 contains 12 residues. Germline V gives CDR1 MNHEY, CDR2 SVGAGI. CDR3 bases: TGTGCCAGCAGTTTGTACGGTTACGAGCAGTACGTC. Translated, it gives CASSLYGYEQYV.

The chain has TRBV11-1 and TRBJ2-6; D unresolved. V dropped 4 bases and J dropped 0 bases, with 7 bases sitting between them. CDR3 length: 15 amino acids. Germline lookup yields CDR1 SGHAT and CDR2 FQDESV (reference sequence). The CDR3 region is CASSSRFSGANVLTF. The CDR3 bases are TGTGCCAGCAGCTCGAGGTTCTCTGGGGCCAACGTCCTGACTTTC.

The chain recombines TRBV6-4 with TRBJ2-3; 10 positions agree with TRBD2. In germline, CDR1 is MRHNA, CDR2 SNTAGT. This CDR3 is built from 14 residues. The V gene end was trimmed by 6 bases and the J gene end by 4 bases; junction bases not matched to a gene: 4. CDR3 bases: TGTGCCAGCAGCCCAGCGGGGGGGGCAGATACGCAGTATTTT. It is translated as CASSPAGGADTQYF.

With respect to this clone: Other DNA sequences in the sample encode the same CDR3. This chain uses TRBV7-9 with TRBJ1-4; weak D call: TRBD1 (6 bases). Per germline, CDR1 SEHNR and CDR2 FQNEAQ (reference sequence). The ends were cut back, 3 bases at V and 4 bases at J, with 9 bases in the middle. This CDR3 is 14 amino acids long. The CDR3 sequence is CASSLDSYNEKLFF. The CDR3 bases are TGTGCCAGCAGCTTGGACAGTTATAATGAAAAACTGTTTTTT.

This clone was observed a handful of times. The chain has TRBV24-1 and TRBJ2-2; possibly TRBD2 for D (6 bases). The CDR3 loop spans 16 amino acids. The V end lost 0 bases, the J end lost 4 bases, and 11 bases lay between the germline ends. From germline, CDR1 is KGHDR and CDR2 SFDVKD. CDR3 residues: CATSDLGGVGTGELFF. As DNA, the CDR3 is TGTGCCACCAGTGATTTGGGAGGGGTCGGCACCGGGGAGCTGTTTTTT.